Listed below are T cell receptor beta chains from one sample, sequenced in a study of cytomegalovirus exposure and HLA in healthy donors. Clones were read by immunoSEQ multiplex PCR, and TCRdb kept only the in-frame ones, dropping some. Among around 100,000 clones listed, around 76% were seen once. Source material: PBMCs. The receptors here all came from a woman aged 60-75 years in good health and CMV-seropositive. The CDR3 runs from the conserved cysteine through the conserved F or W. The D gene is left open where the match is weak. Expanded clones are given a class, and other clones once, few, many or no size at all.

v_call	cdr3_length	clone_size	j_call	d_call	cdr3_nt	cdr3_aa
TRBV19	12	-	TRBJ1-1	-	TGTGCCAGTAGTCTTTGGGGGGTTGAAGCTTTCTTT	CASSLWGVEAFF
TRBV19	13	-	TRBJ2-7	-	TGTGCCAGTAGTATGGTCCTAACCTACGAGCAGTACTTC	CASSMVLTYEQYF
TRBV4-2	15	-	TRBJ2-7	TRBD2	TGTGCCAGCAGCCAAACTAGCGGACTCTCCTACGAGCAGTACTTC	CASSQTSGLSYEQYF
TRBV5-6	14	few	TRBJ1-2	-	TGTGCCAGCAGCTTGGTATGGACAGAGGATGGCTACACCTTC	CASSLVWTEDGYTF
TRBV18	15	once	TRBJ2-2	-	TGTGCCAGCTCACCTAGGAATCGGGACACCGGGGAGCTGTTTTTT	CASSPRNRDTGELFF
TRBV27	15	once	TRBJ2-3	TRBD2	TGTGCCAGCAGTTTAAGGGAGGGCCGGACAGATACGCAGTATTTT	CASSLREGRTDTQYF
TRBV21-1	13	few	TRBJ1-4	-	TGTGCCAGCAGCGGACAGGGCAACGAAAAACTGTTTTTT	CASSGQGNEKLFF
TRBV19	14	-	TRBJ1-1	-	TGTGCCAGTAGTATAGGACAGGTTGGGTTTTCAGCTTTCTTT	CASSIGQVGFSAFF
TRBV10-3	15	many	TRBJ2-2	-	TGTGCCATCAGTGAGAGGGGTGCTGGGGTTGGGGAGCTGTTTTTT	CAISERGAGVGELFF
TRBV7-9	15	-	TRBJ2-1	TRBD2	TGTGCCAGCAGCCAGACTAGCGGGAGGGGTAATGAGCAGTTCTTC	CASSQTSGRGNEQFF
TRBV6-6	13	-	TRBJ2-7	TRBD2	TGTGCCAGCAGCCTTGGGGGAGGGACCGAGCAGTACTTC	CASSLGGGTEQYF
TRBV2	15	-	TRBJ2-2	-	TGTGCCAGCAGCGGACAGATCGTGAACACCGGGGAGCTGTTTTTT	CASSGQIVNTGELFF
TRBV2	13	-	TRBJ1-1	-	TGTGCCAGCAGTGGCGAGGGGAACACTGAAGCTTTCTTT	CASSGEGNTEAFF
TRBV30	15	-	TRBJ1-6	-	TGTGCCTGGCTAACAAAGGACAGTAGAAATTCACCCCTCCACTTT	CAWLTKDSRNSPLHF
TRBV4-1	16	-	TRBJ2-7	TRBD1	TGCGCCAGCAGCCAAGATCTAGGGGACAGGGCTTACGAGCAGTACTTC	CASSQDLGDRAYEQYF
TRBV10-3	12	-	TRBJ2-7	TRBD1	TGTGCCACCGGGACAGGGGCCTACGAGCAGTACTTC	CATGTGAYEQYF
TRBV27	14	-	TRBJ2-7	TRBD2	TGTGCCATTAAACCTGGCGGGAGCTCCTACGAGCAGTACTTC	CAIKPGGSSYEQYF
TRBV19	14	-	TRBJ2-2	-	TGTGCCAGTAGTATAGTTGTGGGAGGCGGGGAGCTGTTTTTT	CASSIVVGGGELFF
TRBV19	13	-	TRBJ2-3	TRBD1	TGTGCCACCGGGGACAGTGACACAGATACGCAGTATTTT	CATGDSDTDTQYF
TRBV30	14	-	TRBJ1-1	-	TGTGCCTGGACGTTCGGGGGAGGGAGCACTGAAGCTTTCTTT	CAWTFGGGSTEAFF
TRBV5-6	16	-	TRBJ1-2	-	TGTGCCAGCAGCTTGGCCGGGACACCTTCTAACTATGGCTACACCTTC	CASSLAGTPSNYGYTF
TRBV19	15	few	TRBJ2-3	TRBD1	TGTGCCAGTAGAGAGACAGGGTTGGTGGCAGATACGCAGTATTTT	CASRETGLVADTQYF
TRBV11-3	17	-	TRBJ2-1	TRBD2	TGTGCCAGCAGCTTAGTTTCTAGCGGGGGTACCTACAATGAGCAGTTCTTC	CASSLVSSGGTYNEQFF
TRBV9	17	-	TRBJ2-5	TRBD2	TGTGCCAGCAGCCCTGATACCGGGACTAGCGGGAGAGAGACCCAGTACTTC	CASSPDTGTSGRETQYF
TRBV29-1	13	-	TRBJ1-6	-	TGCAGCGCCGCGACAGCAACAGATTCACCCCTCCACTTT	CSAATATDSPLHF
TRBV10-3	18	-	TRBJ2-7	-	TGTGCCATCAGTGTCTCGGGGATTAGCGGGGACAGCTCCTACGAGCAGTACTTC	CAISVSGISGDSSYEQYF
TRBV28	15	-	TRBJ2-2	TRBD1	TGTGCCAGCAGGGGAACAGGGGGGCGGACCGGGGAGCTGTTTTTT	CASRGTGGRTGELFF
TRBV4-1	21	-	TRBJ1-3	TRBD1	TGCGCCAGCAGCCAAGATCGGAGGGACAGGGGATTTTTGGAACCTGGAAACACCATATATTTT	CASSQDRRDRGFLEPGNTIYF
TRBV14	16	-	TRBJ1-4	TRBD1	TGTGCCAGCAGCCAAGGGAGGACAGGGTTTGCTGAAAAACTGTTTTTT	CASSQGRTGFAEKLFF
TRBV7-9	16	-	TRBJ2-7	-	TGTGCCAGCAGCTTAGTAGGGGCAGGGGTAGACTACGAGCAGTACTTC	CASSLVGAGVDYEQYF
TRBV14	14	-	TRBJ2-7	TRBD2	TGTGCCAGCAGCCCTAGCGGGAACTCCTACGAGCAGTACTTC	CASSPSGNSYEQYF
TRBV5-1	15	-	TRBJ1-4	-	TGCGCCAGCAGCTTGTCGGGGGATAGAGCTGAAAAACTGTTTTTT	CASSLSGDRAEKLFF
TRBV7-9	14	once	TRBJ2-7	TRBD2	TGTGCCAGCAGTTCCGCTAGCGGGAGCAACGAGCAGTACTTC	CASSSASGSNEQYF
TRBV19	15	-	TRBJ1-1	TRBD1	TGTGCCAGTAGTATAGAGAACAGGGGAGGAACTGAAGCTTTCTTT	CASSIENRGGTEAFF
TRBV30	14	once	TRBJ2-2	-	TGTGCCTGGAGTGTACTGTCAAACACCGGGGAGCTGTTTTTT	CAWSVLSNTGELFF
TRBV5-1	14	-	TRBJ1-1	-	TGCGCCAGCAGCATCGGACAGATGAACACTGAAGCTTTCTTT	CASSIGQMNTEAFF
TRBV7-9	14	-	TRBJ2-7	-	TGTGCCAGCAGCTTTCCTACGGGAACCTACGAGCAGTACTTC	CASSFPTGTYEQYF
TRBV7-3	16	-	TRBJ2-1	TRBD2	TGTGCCAGCAGCTTAACTTGGGAGGGTTCCTACAATGAGCAGTTCTTC	CASSLTWEGSYNEQFF
TRBV30	15	-	TRBJ2-1	-	TGTGCCTGGAGCCCGGGGGACTTGAGTACCAATGAGCAGTTCTTC	CAWSPGDLSTNEQFF